The clone carrying this T cell receptor beta chain was seen a single time. As yet, its antigen is unknown. This CDR3 is built from 15 residues. V was pared by 3 bases and J by 1 base, with 4 bases of the junction left unmatched. The germline gives CDR1 MNHEY, CDR2 SVGAGI. The data belong to a study of cytomegalovirus exposure and HLA in healthy donors. All donors participated as healthy donors of bone marrow. PCR was performed using 60 Vbeta and 13 Jbeta primers. Using immunoSEQ multiplex PCR, the repertoire was profiled, and TCRdb retains in-frame clones only, with some absent. This sample carries roughly 240,000 clones, approximately 84% of them seen once, and the ten largest clones take 0.24%. Study-level results: Across all donors, roughly uniform sequencing depth was an assumption of the presence/absence analyses. Association of a missense DCLRE1C variant with TCR beta V- and J-gene trimming was reported in a later analysis. Reported results showed that the classifier diagnosed cytomegalovirus status with high specificity and sensitivity.

Input material: PBMCs. This receptor was identified in a girl aged 2-10 years in good health and CMV-seronegative. The chain recombines TRBV6-5 with TRBJ2-3; 7 nucleotides agree with TRBD1. The DNA for the CDR3 is TGTGCCAGCAGTTATAGGGACAGTCGCACAGATACGCAGTATTTT. It is translated as CASSYRDSRTDTQYF.